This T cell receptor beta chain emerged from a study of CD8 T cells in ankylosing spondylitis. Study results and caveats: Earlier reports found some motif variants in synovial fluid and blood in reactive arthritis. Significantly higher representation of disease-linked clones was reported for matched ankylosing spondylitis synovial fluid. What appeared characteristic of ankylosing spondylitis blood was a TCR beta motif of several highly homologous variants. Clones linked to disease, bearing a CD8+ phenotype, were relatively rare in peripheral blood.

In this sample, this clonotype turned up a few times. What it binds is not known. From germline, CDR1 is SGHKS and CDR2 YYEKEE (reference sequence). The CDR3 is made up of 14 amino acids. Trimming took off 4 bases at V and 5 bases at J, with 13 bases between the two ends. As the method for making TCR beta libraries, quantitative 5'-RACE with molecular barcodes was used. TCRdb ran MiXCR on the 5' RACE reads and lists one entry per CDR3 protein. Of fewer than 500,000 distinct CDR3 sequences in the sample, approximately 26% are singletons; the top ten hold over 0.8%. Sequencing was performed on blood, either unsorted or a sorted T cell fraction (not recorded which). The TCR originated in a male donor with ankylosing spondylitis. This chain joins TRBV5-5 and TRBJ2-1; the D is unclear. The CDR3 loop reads CASSLTGRDNEQFF. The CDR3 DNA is TGTGCCAGCAGCCTAACTGGCAGAGACAATGAGCAGTTCTTC.